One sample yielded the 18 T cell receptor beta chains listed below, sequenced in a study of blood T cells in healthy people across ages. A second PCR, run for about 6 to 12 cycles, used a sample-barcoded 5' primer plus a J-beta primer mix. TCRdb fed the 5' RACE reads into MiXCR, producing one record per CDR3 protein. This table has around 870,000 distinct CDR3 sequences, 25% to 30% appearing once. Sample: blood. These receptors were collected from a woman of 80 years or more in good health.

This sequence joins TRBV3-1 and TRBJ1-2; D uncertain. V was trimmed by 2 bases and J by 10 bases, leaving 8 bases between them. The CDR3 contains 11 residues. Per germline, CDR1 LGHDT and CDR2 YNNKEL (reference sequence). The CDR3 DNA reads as TGTGCCAGCAGCCAAAGTAGGGACTACACCTTC. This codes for CASSQSRDYTF.

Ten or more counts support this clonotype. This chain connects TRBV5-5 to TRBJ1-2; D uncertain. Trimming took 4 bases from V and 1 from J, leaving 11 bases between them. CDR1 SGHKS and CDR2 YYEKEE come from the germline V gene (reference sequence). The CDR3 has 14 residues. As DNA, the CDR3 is TGTGCCAGCAGCGTCAGAGGGAATAACTATGGCTACACCTTC. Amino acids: CASSVRGNNYGYTF.

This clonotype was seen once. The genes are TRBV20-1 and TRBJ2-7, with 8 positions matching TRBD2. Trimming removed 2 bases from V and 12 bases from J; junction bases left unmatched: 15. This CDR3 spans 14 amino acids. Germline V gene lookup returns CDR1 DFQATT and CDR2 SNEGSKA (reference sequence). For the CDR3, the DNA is TGCAGTGCTAGAAGGTCGGGGGGGCTGGAGACCCTGTACTTC. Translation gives CSARRSGGLETLYF.

The CDR3 here is CASRPDRTANHGYTF. CDR3 DNA: TGTGCCAGCAGACCAGATCGGACAGCGAACCATGGCTACACCTTC. The chain employs TRBV12-3 or TRBV12-4 and TRBJ1-2; weak D call: TRBD1 (6 bases). The ends were cut back, 6 bases at V and 6 bases at J, with 20 bases in the middle. This CDR3 comprises 15 residues.

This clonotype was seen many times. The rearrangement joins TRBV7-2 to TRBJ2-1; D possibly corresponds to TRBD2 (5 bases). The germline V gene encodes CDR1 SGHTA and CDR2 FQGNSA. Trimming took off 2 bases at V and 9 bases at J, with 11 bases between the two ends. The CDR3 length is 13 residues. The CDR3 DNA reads TGTGCCAGCAGCTTATTTGAGGGCAGTGAGCAGTTCTTC. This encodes CASSLFEGSEQFF.

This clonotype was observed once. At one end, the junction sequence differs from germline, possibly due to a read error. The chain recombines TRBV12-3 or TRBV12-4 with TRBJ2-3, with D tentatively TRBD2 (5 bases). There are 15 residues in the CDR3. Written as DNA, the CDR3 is TGTGCCAGCAGTTTAGCGGGAGTGAGAACAGATGCGCAATATTTT. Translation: CASSLAGVRTDAQYF.

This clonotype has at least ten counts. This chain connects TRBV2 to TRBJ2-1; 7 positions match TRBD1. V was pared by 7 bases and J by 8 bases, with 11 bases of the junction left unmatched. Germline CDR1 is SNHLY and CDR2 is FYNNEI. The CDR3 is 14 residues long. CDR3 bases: TGTGCCAGCACCCTGGACAGGTCCGTCGATGAGCAGTTCTTC. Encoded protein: CASTLDRSVDEQFF.

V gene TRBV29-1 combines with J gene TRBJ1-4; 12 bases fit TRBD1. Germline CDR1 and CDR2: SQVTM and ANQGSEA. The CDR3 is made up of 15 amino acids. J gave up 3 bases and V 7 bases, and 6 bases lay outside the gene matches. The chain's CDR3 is CSASRDRGPNEKLFF. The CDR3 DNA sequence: TGCAGCGCCTCCAGGGACAGGGGGCCTAATGAAAAACTGTTTTTT. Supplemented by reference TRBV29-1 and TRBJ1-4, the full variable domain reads SAVISQKPSRDICQRGTSLTIQCQVDSQVTMMFWYRQQPGQSLTLIATANQGSEATYESGFVIDKFPISRPNLTFSTLTVSNMSPEDSSIYLCSASRDRGPNEKLFFGSGTQLSVL.

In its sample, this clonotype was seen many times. CDR3 coding DNA: TGTGCCATCAGTCTACTAGCGGGGAGAACCAATGAGCAGTTCTTC. Its translation is CAISLLAGRTNEQFF. V usage is TRBV10-3 and J usage is TRBJ2-1; 10 bases fit TRBD2. Looked up from germline, CDR1 is ENHRY and CDR2 is SYGVKD. V dropped 5 bases and J dropped 6; count of bases not matched to a gene: 7. The CDR3 consists of 15 residues.

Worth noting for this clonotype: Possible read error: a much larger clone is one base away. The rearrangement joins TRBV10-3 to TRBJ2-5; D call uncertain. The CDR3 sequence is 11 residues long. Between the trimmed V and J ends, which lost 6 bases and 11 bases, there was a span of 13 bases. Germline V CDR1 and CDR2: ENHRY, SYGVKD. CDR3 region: CAIRQSHEQYF. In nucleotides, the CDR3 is TGTGCCATCAGACAGTCCCATGAGCAGTACTTC.

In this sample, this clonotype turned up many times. CDR3 region: CSARDPLTSGGNSYEQYF. CDR3 nucleotide sequence: TGCAGTGCTAGAGACCCTCTGACTAGCGGGGGGAACAGCTACGAGCAGTACTTC. J is TRBJ2-7 and V is TRBV20-1; 13 nucleotides match TRBD2. CDR3 size: 18 residues. CDR1 DFQATT and CDR2 SNEGSKA come from the germline V gene (reference sequence). After removal of 0 bases from V and 3 bases from J, the junction contained 11 bases not matched to a gene.

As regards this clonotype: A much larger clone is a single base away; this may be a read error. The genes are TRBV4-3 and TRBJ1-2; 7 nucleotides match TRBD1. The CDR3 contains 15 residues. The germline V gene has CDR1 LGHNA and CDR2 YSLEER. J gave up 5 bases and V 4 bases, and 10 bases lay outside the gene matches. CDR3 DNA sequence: TGCGCCAGCAGCCGACAAGGGGGCGGAGGGTATGGCTACACCTTC. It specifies CASSRQGGGGYGYTF.

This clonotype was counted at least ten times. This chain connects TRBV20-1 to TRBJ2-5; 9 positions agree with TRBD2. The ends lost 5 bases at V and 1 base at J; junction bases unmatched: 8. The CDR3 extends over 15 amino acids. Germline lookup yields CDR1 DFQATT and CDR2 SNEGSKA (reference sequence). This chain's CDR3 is CSALSSGVTQETQYF. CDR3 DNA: TGCAGTGCTCTTTCTAGCGGGGTAACCCAAGAGACCCAGTACTTC.

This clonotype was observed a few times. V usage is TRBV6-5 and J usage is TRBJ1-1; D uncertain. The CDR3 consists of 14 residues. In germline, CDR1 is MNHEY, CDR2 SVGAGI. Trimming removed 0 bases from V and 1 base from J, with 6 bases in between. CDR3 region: CASSYSSPNTEAFF. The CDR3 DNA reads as TGTGCCAGCAGTTACTCGTCGCCGAACACTGAAGCTTTCTTT.

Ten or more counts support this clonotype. CDR3 region: CASSVDLSNQPQHF. CDR3 nucleotide sequence: TGTGCCAGCAGTGTGGACCTTAGCAATCAGCCCCAGCATTTT. The chain joins TRBV2 to TRBJ1-5; D call uncertain. Trimming left V 4 bases short and J 0 bases short, with 7 bases between. CDR1 and CDR2 (germline): SNHLY, FYNNEI. The CDR3 length is 14 residues.

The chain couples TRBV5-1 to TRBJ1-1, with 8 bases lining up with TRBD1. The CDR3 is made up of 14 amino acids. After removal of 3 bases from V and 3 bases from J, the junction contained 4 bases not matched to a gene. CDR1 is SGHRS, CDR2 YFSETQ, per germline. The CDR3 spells CASSSGQGYTEAFF. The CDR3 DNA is TGCGCCAGCAGCTCCGGACAGGGTTACACTGAAGCTTTCTTT.

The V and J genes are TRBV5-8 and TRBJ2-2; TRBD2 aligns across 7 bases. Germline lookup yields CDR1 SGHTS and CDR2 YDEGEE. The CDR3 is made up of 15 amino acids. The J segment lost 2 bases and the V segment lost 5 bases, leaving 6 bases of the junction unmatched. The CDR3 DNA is TGTGCCAGCAGTAAGCGGGGTCTAAACACCGGGGAGCTGTTTTTT. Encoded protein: CASSKRGLNTGELFF.

The CDR3 sequence is CASSPGTHPDTQYF. DNA for the CDR3: TGTGCCAGCTCACCCGGGACCCACCCCGATACGCAGTATTTT. This chain links TRBV18 with TRBJ2-3; D may match TRBD1 or TRBD2 (5 bases each). Trimming left V 3 bases short and J 6 bases short, with 13 bases between. The CDR3 totals 14 residues. The germline gives CDR1 KGHSH, CDR2 LQKENI.